One T cell receptor (beta chain) is described in this entry. Its target is not known. The CDR3 is 11 amino acids. Germline V CDR1 and CDR2: DFQATT, SNEGSKA (reference sequence). The sample originates from a study of OX40 agonist ivuxolimab in advanced cancers. Whole-study context: Every 2 weeks, patients received ivuxolimab intravenously, dosed at 0.01 to 10 mg/kg. Of mixed ages from about 20 to 80 and averaging around 60 years, the group was about 80% male. Study outcomes and limitations: Fewer expanded clones were found on average in CD4+ than in CD8+ T cells.

Sequenced by immunoSEQ multiplex PCR; TCRdb stores in-frame clones only, minus some. The table lists 77,000 or so clones, approximately 85% of them singletons. Sequenced material: CD4+ or CD8+ T cells sorted from blood, taken in a trial of the OX40 agonist ivuxolimab. The clonotype comes from an adult with an advanced solid tumor such as melanoma, head and neck, liver or kidney cancer. V is TRBV20-1 and J is TRBJ1-2; 10 bases line up with TRBD1. CDR3 nucleotides: TGCAGGGGGACAGGGGCTAGCGGCTACACCTTC. Translation gives CRGTGASGYTF.